This TCR beta chain was found in a study of shared clonotypes between healthy human individuals. Across the whole study: The composition of the donors was a couple of women and a few men aged 18 to 49.

Among the donors, all were Caucasian adults who lived in Nashville, Tennessee. Deep-level settings were used for running the assay. Generated by immunoSEQ multiplex PCR, the TCRdb table keeps only in-frame clones and is missing some. The sample lists about 2 million clones, roughly 94% occurring once. As concerns this clone: Its antigen is unidentified. An end of the junction differs from the germline gene, which may be a read error.

Findings of the study overall: Between a handful of donors, naive CD4 clonotypes were shared at a level of approximately 5%.

This CDR3 spans 12 amino acids. Germline loops: CDR1 SGHDN, CDR2 FVKESK. Sequencing was performed on naive CD4+ T cells sorted from blood. Subset of the sample: CD45RA+ positively selected. The source is a man aged 18 to 30 in good health. V and J are TRBV14 and TRBJ2-7; tentative D call: TRBD1 (5 bases). CDR3 in amino acids: CASSQDQGSLSF. DNA for the CDR3: TGTGCCAGCAGCCAAGATCAGGGCTCCCTCTCGTTC.